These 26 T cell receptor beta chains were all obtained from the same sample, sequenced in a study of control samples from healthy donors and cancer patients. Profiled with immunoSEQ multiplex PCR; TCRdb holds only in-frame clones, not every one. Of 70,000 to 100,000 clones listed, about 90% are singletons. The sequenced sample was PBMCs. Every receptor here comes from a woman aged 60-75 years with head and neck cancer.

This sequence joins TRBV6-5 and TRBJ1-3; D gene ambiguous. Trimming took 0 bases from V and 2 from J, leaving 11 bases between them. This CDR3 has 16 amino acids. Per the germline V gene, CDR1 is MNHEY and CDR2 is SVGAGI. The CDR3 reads CASSYSSAGTGNTIYF. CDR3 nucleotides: TGTGCCAGCAGTTACTCCAGTGCAGGAACTGGAAACACCATATATTTT.

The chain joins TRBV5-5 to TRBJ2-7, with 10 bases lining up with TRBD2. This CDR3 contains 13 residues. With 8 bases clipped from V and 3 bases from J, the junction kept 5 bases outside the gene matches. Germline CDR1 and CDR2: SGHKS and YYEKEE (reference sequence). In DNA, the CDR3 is TGTGCCAGTCTAGCGGGAGTCTACTACGAGCAGTACTTC. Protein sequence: CASLAGVYYEQYF.

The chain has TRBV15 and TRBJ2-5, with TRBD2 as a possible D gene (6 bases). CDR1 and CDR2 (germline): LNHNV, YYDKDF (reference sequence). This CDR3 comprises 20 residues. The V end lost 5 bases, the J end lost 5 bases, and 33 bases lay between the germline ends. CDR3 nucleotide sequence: TGTGCCACCAGCCCTCGAAGGGCATGGGGTAGTGGGGGGACTCCGGAGACCCAGTACTTC. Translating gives CATSPRRAWGSGGTPETQYF.

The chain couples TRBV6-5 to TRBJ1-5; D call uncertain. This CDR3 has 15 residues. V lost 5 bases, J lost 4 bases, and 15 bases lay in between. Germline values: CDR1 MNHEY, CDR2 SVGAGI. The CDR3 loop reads CASSPRITTNQPQHF. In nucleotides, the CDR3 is TGTGCCAGCAGTCCCCGTATAACGACTAATCAGCCCCAGCATTTT.

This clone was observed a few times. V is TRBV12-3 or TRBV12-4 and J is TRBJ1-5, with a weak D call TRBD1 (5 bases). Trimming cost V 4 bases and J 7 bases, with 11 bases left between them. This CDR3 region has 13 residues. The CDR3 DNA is TGTGCCAGCAGTTACCTCGGGGGACAGCCCCAGCATTTT. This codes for CASSYLGGQPQHF.

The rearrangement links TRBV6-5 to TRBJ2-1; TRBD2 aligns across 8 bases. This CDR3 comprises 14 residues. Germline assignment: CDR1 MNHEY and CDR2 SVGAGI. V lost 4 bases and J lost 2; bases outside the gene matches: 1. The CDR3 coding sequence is TGTGCCAGCAGTTTGGGACTAGCCTACAATGAGCAGTTCTTC. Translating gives CASSLGLAYNEQFF.

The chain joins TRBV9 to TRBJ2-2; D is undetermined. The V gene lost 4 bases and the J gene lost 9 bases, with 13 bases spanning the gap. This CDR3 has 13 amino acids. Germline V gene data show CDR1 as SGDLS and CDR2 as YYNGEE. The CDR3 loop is CASSPRGGRELFF. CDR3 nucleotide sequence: TGTGCCAGCAGCCCCCGTGGTGGTCGGGAGCTGTTTTTT.

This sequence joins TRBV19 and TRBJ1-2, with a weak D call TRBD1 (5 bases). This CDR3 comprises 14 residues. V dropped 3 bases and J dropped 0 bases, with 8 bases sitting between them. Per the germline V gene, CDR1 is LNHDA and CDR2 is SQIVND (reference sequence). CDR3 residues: CASSIGGTNYGYTF. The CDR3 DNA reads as TGTGCCAGTAGTATTGGGGGGACTAACTATGGCTACACCTTC.

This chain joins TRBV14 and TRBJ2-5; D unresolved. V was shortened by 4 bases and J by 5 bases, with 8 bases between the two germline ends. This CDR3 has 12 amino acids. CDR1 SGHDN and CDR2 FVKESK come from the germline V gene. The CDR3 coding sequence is TGTGCCAGCAGCCGGACCGGGGAGACCCAGTACTTC. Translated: CASSRTGETQYF.

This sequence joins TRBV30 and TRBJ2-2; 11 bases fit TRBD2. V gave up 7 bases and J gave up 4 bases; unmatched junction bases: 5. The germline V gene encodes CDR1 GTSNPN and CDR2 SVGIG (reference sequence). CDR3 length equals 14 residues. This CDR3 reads CAFQGLAGTGELFF. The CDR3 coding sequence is TGTGCCTTCCAAGGACTAGCGGGCACCGGGGAGCTGTTTTTT.

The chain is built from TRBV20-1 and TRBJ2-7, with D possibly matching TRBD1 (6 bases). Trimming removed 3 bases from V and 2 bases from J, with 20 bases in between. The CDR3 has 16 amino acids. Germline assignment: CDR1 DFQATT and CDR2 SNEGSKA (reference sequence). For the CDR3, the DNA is TGCAGTGCTAGTGGCGGGTCAGGGGCGCTCACCTACGAGCAGTACTTC. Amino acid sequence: CSASGGSGALTYEQYF.

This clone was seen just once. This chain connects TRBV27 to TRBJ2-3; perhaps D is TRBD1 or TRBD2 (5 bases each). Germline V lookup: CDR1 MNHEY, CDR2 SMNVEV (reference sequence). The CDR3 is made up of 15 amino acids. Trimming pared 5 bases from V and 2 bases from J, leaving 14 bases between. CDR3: CASSILGTATDTQYF. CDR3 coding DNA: TGTGCCAGCAGTATCCTTGGGACGGCCACAGATACGCAGTATTTT.

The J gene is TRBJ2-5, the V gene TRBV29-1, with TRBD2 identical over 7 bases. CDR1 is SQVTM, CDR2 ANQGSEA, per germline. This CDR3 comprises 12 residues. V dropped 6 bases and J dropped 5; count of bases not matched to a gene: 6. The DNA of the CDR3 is TGCAGCGTCGTACTAGCGATCGAGACCCAGTACTTC. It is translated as CSVVLAIETQYF.

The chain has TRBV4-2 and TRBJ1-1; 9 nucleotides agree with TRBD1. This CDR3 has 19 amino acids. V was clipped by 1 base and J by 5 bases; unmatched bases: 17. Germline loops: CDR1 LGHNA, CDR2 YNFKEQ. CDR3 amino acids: CASSQVWVERTGEWTEAFF. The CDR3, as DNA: TGTGCCAGCAGCCAAGTTTGGGTAGAAAGGACAGGGGAATGGACTGAAGCTTTCTTT.

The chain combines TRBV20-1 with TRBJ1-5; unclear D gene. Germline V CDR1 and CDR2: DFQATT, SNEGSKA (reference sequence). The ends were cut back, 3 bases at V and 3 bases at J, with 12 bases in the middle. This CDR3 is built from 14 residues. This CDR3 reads CSASSSGFNQPQHF. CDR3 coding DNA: TGCAGTGCTAGTAGCTCGGGCTTCAATCAGCCCCAGCATTTT.

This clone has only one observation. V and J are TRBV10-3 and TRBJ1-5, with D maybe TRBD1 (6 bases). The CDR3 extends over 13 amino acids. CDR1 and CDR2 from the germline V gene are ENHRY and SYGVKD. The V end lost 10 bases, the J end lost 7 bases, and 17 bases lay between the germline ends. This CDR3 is CASNLNRDQPQHF. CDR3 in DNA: TGTGCCAGCAACTTAAACAGGGACCAGCCCCAGCATTTT.

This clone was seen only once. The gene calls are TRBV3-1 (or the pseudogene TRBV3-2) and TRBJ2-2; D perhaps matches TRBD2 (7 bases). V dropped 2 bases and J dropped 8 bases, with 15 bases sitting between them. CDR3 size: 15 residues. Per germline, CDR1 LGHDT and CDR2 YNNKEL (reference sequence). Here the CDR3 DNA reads TGTGCCAGCAGCCAATTGGGGGGGCCCGGAGGGGAGCTGTTTTTT. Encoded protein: CASSQLGGPGGELFF.

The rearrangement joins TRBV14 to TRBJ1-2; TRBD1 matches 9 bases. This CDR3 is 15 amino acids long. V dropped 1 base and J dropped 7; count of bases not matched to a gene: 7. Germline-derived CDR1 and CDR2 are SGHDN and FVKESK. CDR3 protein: CASSQGTGEVGGYTF. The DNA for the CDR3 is TGTGCCAGCAGCCAAGGGACAGGGGAGGTTGGTGGCTACACCTTC. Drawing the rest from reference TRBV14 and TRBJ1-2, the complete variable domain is EAGVTQFPSHSVIEKGQTVTLRCDPISGHDNLYWYRRVMGKEIKFLLHFVKESKQDESGMPNNRFLAERTGGTYSTLKVQPAELEDSGVYFCASSQGTGEVGGYTFGSGTRLTVV.

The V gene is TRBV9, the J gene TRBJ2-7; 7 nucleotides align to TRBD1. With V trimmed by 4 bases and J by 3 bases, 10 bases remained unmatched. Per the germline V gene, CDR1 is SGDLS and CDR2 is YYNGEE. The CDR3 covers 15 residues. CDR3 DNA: TGTGCCAGCAGCCCCCGAGCACAGGGGAACTACGAGCAGTACTTC. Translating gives CASSPRAQGNYEQYF.

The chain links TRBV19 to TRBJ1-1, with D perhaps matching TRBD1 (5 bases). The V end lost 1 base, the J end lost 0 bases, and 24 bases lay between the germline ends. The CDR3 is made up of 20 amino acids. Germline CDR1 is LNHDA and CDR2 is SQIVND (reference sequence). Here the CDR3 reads CASSIGPIRSGTYMNTEAFF. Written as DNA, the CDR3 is TGTGCCAGTAGTATAGGTCCTATTAGGTCCGGGACCTACATGAACACTGAAGCTTTCTTT.

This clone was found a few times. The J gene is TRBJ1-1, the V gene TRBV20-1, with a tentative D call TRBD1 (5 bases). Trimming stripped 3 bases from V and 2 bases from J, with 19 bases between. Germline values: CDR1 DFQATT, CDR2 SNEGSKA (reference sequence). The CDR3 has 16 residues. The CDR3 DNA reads TGCAGTGCTAGTTACTTCCTCCGGGACCGAAACACTGAAGCTTTCTTT. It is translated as CSASYFLRDRNTEAFF.

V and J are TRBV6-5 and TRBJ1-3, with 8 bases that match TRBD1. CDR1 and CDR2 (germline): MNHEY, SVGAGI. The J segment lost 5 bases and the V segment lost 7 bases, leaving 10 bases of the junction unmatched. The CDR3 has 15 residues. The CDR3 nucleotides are TGTGCCAGCATCCGGGCCCGACAGGGGCGAAACACCATATATTTT. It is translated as CASIRARQGRNTIYF.

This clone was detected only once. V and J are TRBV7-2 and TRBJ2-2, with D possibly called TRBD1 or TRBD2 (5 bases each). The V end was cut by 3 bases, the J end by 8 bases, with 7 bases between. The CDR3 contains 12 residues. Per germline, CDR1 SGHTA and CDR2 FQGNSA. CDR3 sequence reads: CASSLGVGELFF. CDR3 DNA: TGTGCCAGCAGCTTGGGGGTAGGGGAGCTGTTTTTT.

The CDR3 DNA is TGTGCCAGCAGTTCATACAGGGGTGGCACTGAAGCTTTCTTT. Its protein is CASSSYRGGTEAFF. J is TRBJ1-1 and V is TRBV27, with 7 bases lining up with TRBD1. After removal of 4 bases from V and 4 bases from J, the junction contained 6 bases not matched to a gene. The length of the CDR3 is 14 residues. The V gene's germline CDR1 is MNHEY and CDR2 SMNVEV (reference sequence).

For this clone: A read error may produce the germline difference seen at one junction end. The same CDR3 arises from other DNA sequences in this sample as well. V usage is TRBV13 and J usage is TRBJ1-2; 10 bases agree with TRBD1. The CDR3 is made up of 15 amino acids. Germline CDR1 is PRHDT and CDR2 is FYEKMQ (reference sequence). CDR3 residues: CASSHKGQGNYGYTF. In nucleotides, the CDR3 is TGCGCCAGCAGCCATAAGGGACAGGGGAACTATGGCTACACCTTC.

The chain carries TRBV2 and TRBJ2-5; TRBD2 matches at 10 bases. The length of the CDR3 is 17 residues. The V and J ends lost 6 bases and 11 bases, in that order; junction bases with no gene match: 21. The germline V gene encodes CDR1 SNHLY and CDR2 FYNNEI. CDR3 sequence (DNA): TGTGCCAGCAGAACAAGACTTACTAGCGGGACAATGGATGAGCAGTACTTC. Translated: CASRTRLTSGTMDEQYF. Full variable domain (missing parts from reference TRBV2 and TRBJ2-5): EPEVTQTPSHQVTQMGQEVILRCVPISNHLYFYWYRQILGQKVEFLVSFYNNEISEKSEIFDDQFSVERPDGSNFTLKIRSTKLEDSAMYFCASRTRLTSGTMDEQYFGPGTRLLVL.